The rows below give T cell receptor beta chains drawn from one sample of a study of technical replicates of blood from several donors. Data came from immunoSEQ multiplex PCR; TCRdb stores just in-frame clones and leaves some out. The data hold around 89,000 clones, with about 94% observed a single time. The sequencing input was T cells isolated from PBMCs. All receptors come from a human donor in good health. CDR3s include the opening cysteine and the closing phenylalanine or tryptophan. Fields, in order: CDR3 DNA, CDR3 protein, D gene, V gene, clone size, J gene. The D gene is left open where the match is weak. Some rows mark clone size as missing; the rest say once, few, many or name a class of expanded clone.

cdr3_nt: TGTGCCAGCAGCGGGTGGACAGCCGCGGACACCGGGGAGCTGTTTTTT
cdr3_aa: CASSGWTAADTGELFF
d_call: NA
v_call: TRBV9
clone_size: NA
j_call: TRBJ2-2

cdr3_nt: TGTGCCAGCAGCCCCCGAAGACAGTGGACGAACACTGAAGCTTTCTTT
cdr3_aa: CASSPRRQWTNTEAFF
d_call: NA
v_call: TRBV5-8
clone_size: NA
j_call: TRBJ1-1

cdr3_nt: TGTGCCAGCAGGCATATACTACCCTCGAACACCGGGGAGCTGTTTTTT
cdr3_aa: CASRHILPSNTGELFF
d_call: NA
v_call: TRBV28
clone_size: NA
j_call: TRBJ2-2

cdr3_nt: TGTGCCACGCCGGACGAGCAGTACTTC
cdr3_aa: CATPDEQYF
d_call: NA
v_call: TRBV6-4
clone_size: NA
j_call: TRBJ2-7

cdr3_nt: TGTGCCAGCAGCTTAGCGGGGACAGCGTTCTCCTACGAGCAGTACTTC
cdr3_aa: CASSLAGTAFSYEQYF
d_call: TRBD1
v_call: TRBV7-8
clone_size: once
j_call: TRBJ2-7

cdr3_nt: TGTGCCAGCCGACTAGCGGGAGGGCCGAGTGAGCAGTTCTTC
cdr3_aa: CASRLAGGPSEQFF
d_call: TRBD2
v_call: TRBV27
clone_size: NA
j_call: TRBJ2-1

cdr3_nt: TGTGCCAGCAGCGTTGGGACAGTTGGAAACACCATATATTTT
cdr3_aa: CASSVGTVGNTIYF
d_call: TRBD1
v_call: TRBV5-8
clone_size: NA
j_call: TRBJ1-3

cdr3_nt: TGTGCCAGCAGCTCTCAAGCGGGGGCCCGGGCACATGAGCAGTTCTTC
cdr3_aa: CASSSQAGARAHEQFF
d_call: TRBD2
v_call: TRBV11-2
clone_size: once
j_call: TRBJ2-1

cdr3_nt: TGTGCCAGCAGGGTTGGGGCGAGCTCCTACGAGCAGTACTTC
cdr3_aa: CASRVGASSYEQYF
d_call: NA
v_call: TRBV27
clone_size: NA
j_call: TRBJ2-7

cdr3_nt: TGTGCCAGCAGCCCCCACGCGATCTCCTACGAGCAGTACTTC
cdr3_aa: CASSPHAISYEQYF
d_call: NA
v_call: TRBV5-4
clone_size: NA
j_call: TRBJ2-7

cdr3_nt: TGTGCCAGCACTTCGCGGGGACAGCGATATGGCTACACCTTC
cdr3_aa: CASTSRGQRYGYTF
d_call: TRBD1
v_call: TRBV7-2
clone_size: NA
j_call: TRBJ1-2

cdr3_nt: TGTGCCAGCAGCCAGGGGACAGATCAAGAGACCCAGTACTTC
cdr3_aa: CASSQGTDQETQYF
d_call: TRBD1
v_call: TRBV5-4
clone_size: NA
j_call: TRBJ2-5

cdr3_nt: TGTGCCAGCAGGGACAGGGAATTCTACGAGCAGTACTTC
cdr3_aa: CASRDREFYEQYF
d_call: TRBD1
v_call: TRBV6-1
clone_size: NA
j_call: TRBJ2-7

cdr3_nt: TGTGCCAGCAGCTTCTCGCCCCCAGGGGGGTATAGCAATCAGCCCCAGCATTTT
cdr3_aa: CASSFSPPGGYSNQPQHF
d_call: TRBD1
v_call: TRBV13
clone_size: NA
j_call: TRBJ1-5

cdr3_nt: TGTGCCAGCAGTTTGGTCGGACGGGGCGAGCAGTACTTC
cdr3_aa: CASSLVGRGEQYF
d_call: NA
v_call: TRBV6-5
clone_size: NA
j_call: TRBJ2-7

cdr3_nt: TGTGCCAGCAGTCCGACGGGGGGTGAGGCTGAAGCTTTCTTT
cdr3_aa: CASSPTGGEAEAFF
d_call: NA
v_call: TRBV28
clone_size: NA
j_call: TRBJ1-1

cdr3_nt: TGTGCCAGCAGGAATGACAGGGGGCGCGTTGGCTACACCTTC
cdr3_aa: CASRNDRGRVGYTF
d_call: TRBD1
v_call: TRBV6-5
clone_size: NA
j_call: TRBJ1-2

cdr3_nt: TGTGCCACCAGCAGAGACCGGTTCTCTGGAAACACCATATATTTT
cdr3_aa: CATSRDRFSGNTIYF
d_call: NA
v_call: TRBV15
clone_size: NA
j_call: TRBJ1-3

cdr3_nt: TGTGCCTGGAGTGTACAGGGGGCGCGTGGCTACACCTTC
cdr3_aa: CAWSVQGARGYTF
d_call: TRBD1
v_call: TRBV30
clone_size: once
j_call: TRBJ1-2

cdr3_nt: TGCGCCAGCAGTGAGTCAACTAGCTACGAGCAGTACTTC
cdr3_aa: CASSESTSYEQYF
d_call: NA
v_call: TRBV10-1
clone_size: NA
j_call: TRBJ2-7

cdr3_nt: TGTGCCAGCAGCGTCCCACGCTATCGCTCCGGGTCCTACAATGAGCAGTTCTTC
cdr3_aa: CASSVPRYRSGSYNEQFF
d_call: NA
v_call: TRBV5-6
clone_size: NA
j_call: TRBJ2-1

cdr3_nt: TGTGCCAGCAGCCAAGCGATAGGCTATGGCTACACCTTC
cdr3_aa: CASSQAIGYGYTF
d_call: NA
v_call: TRBV5-5
clone_size: NA
j_call: TRBJ1-2

cdr3_nt: TGTGCCAGCAGTGATCGGGGGATTCCGGGGGGCGAGCAGTACTTC
cdr3_aa: CASSDRGIPGGEQYF
d_call: TRBD2
v_call: TRBV2
clone_size: NA
j_call: TRBJ2-7

cdr3_nt: TGTGCCAGCAGTATCCATACCGGGACAATGGAGACCCAGTACTTC
cdr3_aa: CASSIHTGTMETQYF
d_call: NA
v_call: TRBV6-5
clone_size: NA
j_call: TRBJ2-5

cdr3_nt: TGTGCCAGCAGCTTGTTAGCGGGGGCCGCACCAGATACGCAGTATTTT
cdr3_aa: CASSLLAGAAPDTQYF
d_call: TRBD2
v_call: TRBV5-4
clone_size: NA
j_call: TRBJ2-3

cdr3_nt: TGTGCCACCAGCAGAGAGGCCTTTTCCAACTATGGCTACACCTTC
cdr3_aa: CATSREAFSNYGYTF
d_call: NA
v_call: TRBV15
clone_size: NA
j_call: TRBJ1-2

cdr3_nt: TGTGCCAGCAGCCGGCGGGAGGGGGCTACCACCGGGGAGCTGTTTTTT
cdr3_aa: CASSRREGATTGELFF
d_call: TRBD2
v_call: TRBV5-4
clone_size: NA
j_call: TRBJ2-2

cdr3_nt: TGCGCCAGCAGCTTGGGCGAGCTTGATGAAGCTTTCTTT
cdr3_aa: CASSLGELDEAFF
d_call: NA
v_call: TRBV5-1
clone_size: NA
j_call: TRBJ1-1

cdr3_nt: TGTGCCAGCAGTTCTTGGACAAATCAGCCCCAGCATTTT
cdr3_aa: CASSSWTNQPQHF
d_call: NA
v_call: TRBV27
clone_size: NA
j_call: TRBJ1-5

cdr3_nt: TGTGCCAGTCCCGGATTGGAGGGATCCTACAATGAGCAGTTCTTC
cdr3_aa: CASPGLEGSYNEQFF
d_call: NA
v_call: TRBV11-2
clone_size: NA
j_call: TRBJ2-1

cdr3_nt: TGTGCCAGCAGCTTAAACAGCGGGGGTGACTTCAATGAGCAGTTCTTC
cdr3_aa: CASSLNSGGDFNEQFF
d_call: TRBD2
v_call: TRBV7-6
clone_size: NA
j_call: TRBJ2-1

cdr3_nt: TGTGCCAGCAGCGCCGGGAGGACCTCCTACGAGCAGTACTTC
cdr3_aa: CASSAGRTSYEQYF
d_call: TRBD2
v_call: TRBV9
clone_size: NA
j_call: TRBJ2-7

cdr3_nt: TGTGCCAGCATTACCAGCGGGAGGGCGCGCGATGAGCAGTTCTTC
cdr3_aa: CASITSGRARDEQFF
d_call: TRBD2
v_call: TRBV28
clone_size: NA
j_call: TRBJ2-1

cdr3_nt: TGCAGCGTTGAAATAGAGCCGAACACTGAAGCTTTCTTT
cdr3_aa: CSVEIEPNTEAFF
d_call: NA
v_call: TRBV29-1
clone_size: NA
j_call: TRBJ1-1

cdr3_nt: TGTGCCAGCACCCTAACAGTGATGACTGAAGCTTTCTTT
cdr3_aa: CASTLTVMTEAFF
d_call: NA
v_call: TRBV28
clone_size: NA
j_call: TRBJ1-1

cdr3_nt: TGTGCCAGCACCAACCTTAGCGGGCCCAAGTCCTACGAGCAGTACTTC
cdr3_aa: CASTNLSGPKSYEQYF
d_call: TRBD2
v_call: TRBV7-9
clone_size: NA
j_call: TRBJ2-7

cdr3_nt: TGTGCCAGCTCCTACCGGGACAGCTATGAAGCTTTCTTT
cdr3_aa: CASSYRDSYEAFF
d_call: TRBD1
v_call: TRBV18
clone_size: NA
j_call: TRBJ1-1

cdr3_nt: TGTGCCAGCAGCTTAGGGACAGCTAACTATGGCTACACCTTC
cdr3_aa: CASSLGTANYGYTF
d_call: NA
v_call: TRBV7-9
clone_size: once
j_call: TRBJ1-2

cdr3_nt: TGTGCCAGCAGCTTGGCCGGTCGGAGGGCCGGGGAGCTGTTTTTT
cdr3_aa: CASSLAGRRAGELFF
d_call: NA
v_call: TRBV5-4
clone_size: NA
j_call: TRBJ2-2

cdr3_nt: TGTGCCAGCAGCCACTTCCCCTCATCCCAGGGTCGGGGGGCCCAGCATTTT
cdr3_aa: CASSHFPSSQGRGAQHF
d_call: NA
v_call: TRBV27
clone_size: NA
j_call: TRBJ1-5

cdr3_nt: TGTGCCAGTAGTACGGACACCACCTACGAGCAGTACTTC
cdr3_aa: CASSTDTTYEQYF
d_call: NA
v_call: TRBV19
clone_size: NA
j_call: TRBJ2-7

cdr3_nt: TGTGCCAGCAGTTCCCTAGACAGTCAAGAGACCCAGTACTTC
cdr3_aa: CASSSLDSQETQYF
d_call: NA
v_call: TRBV27
clone_size: NA
j_call: TRBJ2-5

cdr3_nt: TGTGCCAGCAGCCGACCCATGGACAGCTCTGAAAAACTGTTTTTT
cdr3_aa: CASSRPMDSSEKLFF
d_call: NA
v_call: TRBV11-2
clone_size: NA
j_call: TRBJ1-4

cdr3_nt: TGTGCCAGCAGCCCTCGACTAGCGGGGTCGGATGAGCAGTTCTTC
cdr3_aa: CASSPRLAGSDEQFF
d_call: TRBD2
v_call: TRBV11-3
clone_size: once
j_call: TRBJ2-1

cdr3_nt: TGTGCCACCAGCAGAGAGGCTAAAACAGGGAATCAGCCCCAGCATTTT
cdr3_aa: CATSREAKTGNQPQHF
d_call: NA
v_call: TRBV15
clone_size: NA
j_call: TRBJ1-5

cdr3_nt: TGCGCCAGCAGCTTGGGACAGTACACAGATACGCAGTATTTT
cdr3_aa: CASSLGQYTDTQYF
d_call: NA
v_call: TRBV5-1
clone_size: NA
j_call: TRBJ2-3

cdr3_nt: TGTGCCAGCAGTGAAAGCGGGGGCGGGACTAGGGTCGAGGTGCAGTTCTTC
cdr3_aa: CASSESGGGTRVEVQFF
d_call: TRBD2
v_call: TRBV6-1
clone_size: once
j_call: TRBJ2-1

cdr3_nt: TGTGCCAGCAGCCAAAGGGTCGGGACAGTAAAAGAGACCCAGTACTTC
cdr3_aa: CASSQRVGTVKETQYF
d_call: TRBD1
v_call: TRBV14
clone_size: NA
j_call: TRBJ2-5

cdr3_nt: TGCGCCAGCAGTACAGGGGCAGAGACCCAGTACTTC
cdr3_aa: CASSTGAETQYF
d_call: TRBD1
v_call: TRBV5-1
clone_size: NA
j_call: TRBJ2-5

cdr3_nt: TGTGCCAGCAGCTTAGCGCAAGGGGACAGGGCGCCGGCTTTCTTT
cdr3_aa: CASSLAQGDRAPAFF
d_call: TRBD1
v_call: TRBV7-9
clone_size: NA
j_call: TRBJ1-1

cdr3_nt: TGTGCCAGCAGCTTGATCAGGGGGCAACGCTACGAGCAGTACTTC
cdr3_aa: CASSLIRGQRYEQYF
d_call: TRBD1
v_call: TRBV11-2
clone_size: NA
j_call: TRBJ2-7

cdr3_nt: TGTGCCTGGACACCTGGCCGGGACACTTCCTACGAGCAGTACTTC
cdr3_aa: CAWTPGRDTSYEQYF
d_call: NA
v_call: TRBV30
clone_size: NA
j_call: TRBJ2-7